Following are 2 T cell receptor beta chains from one sample sequenced in a study of T-cell reconstitution after alpha-beta-depleted transplantation in children. Their antigen targets remain unknown. Study-wide findings and caveats: T-cell counts and diversity at one year post-transplant came mainly from newly produced T cells.

Preparation of the TCRbeta library was carried out with unique molecular identifiers. TCRdb fed the PCR reads into MiXCR, producing one record per CDR3 protein. The repertoire consists of some 300,000 distinct CDR3 sequences, with 7.5% to 9% occurring once and the leading ten covering over 7.5%. The specimen comprised peripheral blood, sampled 360 days after TCRalphabeta/CD19-depleted stem cell transplant. Receptors originate from a female patient aged 2-10 years who had a stem cell transplant for Fanconi anemia, so the T cells may come from the graft donor.

This clonotype came up a few times. The V call is TRBV6-5, the J call TRBJ2-4; 8 bases align to TRBD1. Germline lookup yields CDR1 MNHEY and CDR2 SVGAGI. This CDR3 has 18 amino acids. Losses at the gene ends were 4 bases for V and 2 bases for J; bases not matched to a gene: 13. CDR3 sequence reads: CASSSDRVGIGTKNIQYF. CDR3 coding DNA: TGTGCCAGCAGTTCGGACAGGGTTGGAATCGGGACCAAAAACATTCAGTACTTC.

CDR3 amino acids: CASRASGLAGVSTDTQYF. In DNA form, the CDR3 reads TGTGCCAGCAGAGCCTCCGGACTAGCGGGGGTGAGCACAGATACGCAGTATTTT. This rearrangement joins TRBV2 to TRBJ2-3; TRBD2 matches 13 bases. This CDR3 has 18 residues. The germline CDR1 and CDR2 sequences are SNHLY and FYNNEI. The V gene end was trimmed by 6 bases and the J gene end by 0 bases; junction bases not matched to a gene: 9.